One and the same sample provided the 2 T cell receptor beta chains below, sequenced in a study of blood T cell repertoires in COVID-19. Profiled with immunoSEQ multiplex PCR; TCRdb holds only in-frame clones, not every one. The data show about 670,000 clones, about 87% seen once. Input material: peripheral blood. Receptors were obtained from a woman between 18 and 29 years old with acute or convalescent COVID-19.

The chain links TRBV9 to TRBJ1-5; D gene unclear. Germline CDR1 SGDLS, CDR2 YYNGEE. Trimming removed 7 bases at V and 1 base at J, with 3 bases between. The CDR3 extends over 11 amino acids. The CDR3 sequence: CASGSNQPQHF. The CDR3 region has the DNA TGTGCCAGCGGCAGCAATCAGCCCCAGCATTTT.

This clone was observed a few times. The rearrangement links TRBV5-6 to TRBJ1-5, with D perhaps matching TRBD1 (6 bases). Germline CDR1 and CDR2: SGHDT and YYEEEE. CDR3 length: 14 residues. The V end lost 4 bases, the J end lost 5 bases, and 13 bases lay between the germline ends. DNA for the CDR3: TGTGCCAGCAGCACCGGGACAAGTTATCAGCCCCAGCATTTT. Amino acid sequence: CASSTGTSYQPQHF.